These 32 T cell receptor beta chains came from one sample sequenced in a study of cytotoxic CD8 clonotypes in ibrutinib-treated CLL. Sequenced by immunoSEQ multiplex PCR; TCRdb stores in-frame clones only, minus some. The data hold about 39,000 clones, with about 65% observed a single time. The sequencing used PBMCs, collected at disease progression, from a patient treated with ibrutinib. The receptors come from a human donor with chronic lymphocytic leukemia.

CDR3 nucleotides: TGTGCCACCAGCAGAGACGGGGATAGCAATCAGCCCCAGCATTTT. Amino acid sequence: CATSRDGDSNQPQHF. V and J are TRBV15 and TRBJ1-5; D call uncertain. Between the trimmed V and J ends, which lost 0 bases and 0 bases, there was a span of 6 bases. The CDR3 has 15 residues. Germline CDR1 reads LNHNV; CDR2 reads YYDKDF (reference sequence).

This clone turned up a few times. The CDR3 sequence: CASSLGILGDTQYF. CDR3 coding DNA: TGTGCCAGCAGCCTGGGCATCCTCGGGGATACGCAGTATTTT. This chain uses TRBV7-2 with TRBJ2-3; D unclear. Trimming took 5 bases from V and 6 from J, leaving 15 bases between them. The CDR3 totals 14 residues. Germline CDR1 SGHTA, CDR2 FQGNSA.

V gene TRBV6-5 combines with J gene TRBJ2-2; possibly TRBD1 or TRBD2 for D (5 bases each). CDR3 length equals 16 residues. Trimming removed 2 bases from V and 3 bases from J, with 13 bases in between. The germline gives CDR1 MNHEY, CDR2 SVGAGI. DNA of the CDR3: TGTGCCAGCAGTTACCAAGGGGTGGAGGACACCGGGGAGCTGTTTTTT. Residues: CASSYQGVEDTGELFF.

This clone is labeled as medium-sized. CDR3 in DNA: TGTGCCAGTAGCTTATCGATCGGGACAGGGGCCCACCAAGCTTTCTTT. It encodes CASSLSIGTGAHQAFF. This chain uses TRBV19 with TRBJ1-1; 10 bases map to TRBD1. Germline CDR1 is LNHDA and CDR2 is SQIVND (reference sequence). The CDR3 spans 16 residues. Trimming cost V 6 bases and J 9 bases; bases outside gene matches: 16.

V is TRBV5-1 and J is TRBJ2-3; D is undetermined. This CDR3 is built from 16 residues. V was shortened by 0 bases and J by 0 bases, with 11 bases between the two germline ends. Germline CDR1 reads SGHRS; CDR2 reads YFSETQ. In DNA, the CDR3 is TGCGCCAGCAGCTTGGAGGGTGTCGCGAGCACAGATACGCAGTATTTT. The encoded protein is CASSLEGVASTDTQYF.

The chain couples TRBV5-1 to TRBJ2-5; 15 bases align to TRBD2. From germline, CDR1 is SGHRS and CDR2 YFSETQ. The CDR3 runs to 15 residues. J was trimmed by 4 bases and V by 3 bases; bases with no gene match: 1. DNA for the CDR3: TGCGCCAGCAGCTGGGGACTAGCGGGAGGAGAGACCCAGTACTTC. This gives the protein CASSWGLAGGETQYF.

The CDR3 reads CSALQGYGYTF. The CDR3, as DNA: TGCAGTGCTCTACAGGGGTATGGCTACACCTTC. The rearrangement links TRBV20-1 to TRBJ1-2; TRBD1 matches at 7 bases. This CDR3 comprises 11 residues. The germline CDR1 and CDR2 sequences are DFQATT and SNEGSKA (reference sequence). V gave up 5 bases and J gave up 5 bases; unmatched junction bases: 2.

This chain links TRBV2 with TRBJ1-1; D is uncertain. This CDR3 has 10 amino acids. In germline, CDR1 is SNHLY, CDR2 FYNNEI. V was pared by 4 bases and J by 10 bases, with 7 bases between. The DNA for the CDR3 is TGTGCCAGCAGTGCTTCTAGAGCTTTCTTT. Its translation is CASSASRAFF.

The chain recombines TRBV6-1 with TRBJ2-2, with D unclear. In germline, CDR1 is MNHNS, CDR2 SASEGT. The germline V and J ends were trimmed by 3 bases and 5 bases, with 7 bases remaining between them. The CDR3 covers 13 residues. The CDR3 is CASSEVGTGELFF. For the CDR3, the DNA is TGTGCCAGCAGTGAGGTGGGAACCGGGGAGCTGTTTTTT.

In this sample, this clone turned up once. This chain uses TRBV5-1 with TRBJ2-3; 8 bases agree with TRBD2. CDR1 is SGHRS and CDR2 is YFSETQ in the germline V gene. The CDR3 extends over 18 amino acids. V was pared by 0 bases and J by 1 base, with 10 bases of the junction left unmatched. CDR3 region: CASSLGLAGPQGTDTQYF. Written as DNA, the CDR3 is TGCGCCAGCAGCTTGGGGCTAGCGGGCCCCCAGGGCACAGATACGCAGTATTTT.

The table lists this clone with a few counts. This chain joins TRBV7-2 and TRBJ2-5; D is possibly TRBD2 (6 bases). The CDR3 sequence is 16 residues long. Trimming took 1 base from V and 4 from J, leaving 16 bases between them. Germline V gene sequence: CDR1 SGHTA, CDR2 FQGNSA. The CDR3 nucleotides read TGTGCCAGCAGCTTAGGGGCGGGGCCGGGGCGAGAGACCCAGTACTTC. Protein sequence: CASSLGAGPGRETQYF.

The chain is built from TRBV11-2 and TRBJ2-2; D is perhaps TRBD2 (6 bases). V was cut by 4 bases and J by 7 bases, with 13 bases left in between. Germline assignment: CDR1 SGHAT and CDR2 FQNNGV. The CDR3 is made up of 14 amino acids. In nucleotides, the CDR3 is TGTGCCAGCAGCTCCGGTACTAGCCTCGGGGAGCTGTTTTTT. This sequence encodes CASSSGTSLGELFF. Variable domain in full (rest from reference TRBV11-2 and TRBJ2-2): EAGVAQSPRYKIIEKRQSVAFWCNPISGHATLYWYQQILGQGPKLLIQFQNNGVVDDSQLPKDRFSAERLKGVDSTLKIQPAKLEDSAVYLCASSSGTSLGELFFGEGSRLTVL.

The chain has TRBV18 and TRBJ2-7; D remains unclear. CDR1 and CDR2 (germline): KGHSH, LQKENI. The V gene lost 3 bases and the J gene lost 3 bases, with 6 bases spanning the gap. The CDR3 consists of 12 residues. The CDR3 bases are TGTGCCAGCTCACCCTACCTCTACGAGCAGTACTTC. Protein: CASSPYLYEQYF.

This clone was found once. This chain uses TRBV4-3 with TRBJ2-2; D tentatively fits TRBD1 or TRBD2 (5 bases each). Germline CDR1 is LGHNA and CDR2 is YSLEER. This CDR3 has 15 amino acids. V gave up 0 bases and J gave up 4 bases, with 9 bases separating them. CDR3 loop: CASSQDWGSTGELFF. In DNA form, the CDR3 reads TGCGCCAGCAGCCAAGATTGGGGGAGCACCGGGGAGCTGTTTTTT.

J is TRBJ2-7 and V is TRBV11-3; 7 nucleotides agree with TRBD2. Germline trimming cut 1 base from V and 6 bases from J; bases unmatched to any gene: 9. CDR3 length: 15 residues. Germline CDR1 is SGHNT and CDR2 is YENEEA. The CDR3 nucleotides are TGTGCCAGCAGCTTAGGGGATGGCGGGAGTCGCGAGCAGTACTTC. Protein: CASSLGDGGSREQYF.

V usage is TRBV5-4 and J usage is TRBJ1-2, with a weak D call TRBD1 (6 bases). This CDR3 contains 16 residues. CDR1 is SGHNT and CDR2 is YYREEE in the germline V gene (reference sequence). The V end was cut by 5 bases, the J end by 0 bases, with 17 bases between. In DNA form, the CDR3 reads TGTGCCAGCAGTTATTCGACAGGCCTGACTAACTATGGCTACACCTTC. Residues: CASSYSTGLTNYGYTF.

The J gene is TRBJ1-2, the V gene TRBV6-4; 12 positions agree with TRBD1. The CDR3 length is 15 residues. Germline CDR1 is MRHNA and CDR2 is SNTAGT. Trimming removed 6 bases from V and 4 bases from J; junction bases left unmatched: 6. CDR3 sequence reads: CASSEGTGGSYGYTF. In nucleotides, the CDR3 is TGTGCCAGCAGCGAAGGGACAGGGGGCTCCTATGGCTACACCTTC.

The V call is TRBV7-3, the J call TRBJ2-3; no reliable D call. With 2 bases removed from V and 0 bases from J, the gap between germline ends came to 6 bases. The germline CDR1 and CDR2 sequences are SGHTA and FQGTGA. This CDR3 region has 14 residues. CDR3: CASSLVSSTDTQYF. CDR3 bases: TGTGCCAGCAGCTTAGTCTCTAGCACAGATACGCAGTATTTT.

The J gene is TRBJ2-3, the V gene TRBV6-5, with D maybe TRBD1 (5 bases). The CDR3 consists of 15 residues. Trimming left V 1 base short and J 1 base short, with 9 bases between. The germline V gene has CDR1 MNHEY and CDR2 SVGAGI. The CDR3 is CASSYLTAGTDTQYF. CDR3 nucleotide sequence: TGTGCCAGCAGTTACTTGACAGCCGGCACAGATACGCAGTATTTT.

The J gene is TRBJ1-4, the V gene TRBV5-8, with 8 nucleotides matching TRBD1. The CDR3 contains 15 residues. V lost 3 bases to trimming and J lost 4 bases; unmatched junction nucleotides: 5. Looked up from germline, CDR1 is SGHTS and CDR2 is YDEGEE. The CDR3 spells CASSWGTGDNEKLFF. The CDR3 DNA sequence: TGTGCCAGCAGCTGGGGGACAGGAGATAATGAAAAACTGTTTTTT.

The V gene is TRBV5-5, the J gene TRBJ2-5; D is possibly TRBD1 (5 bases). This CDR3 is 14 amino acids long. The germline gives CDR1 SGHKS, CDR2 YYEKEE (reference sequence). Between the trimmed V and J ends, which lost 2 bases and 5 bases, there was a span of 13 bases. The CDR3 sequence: CASSFRVPGETQYF. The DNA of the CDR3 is TGTGCCAGCAGCTTTCGGGTTCCAGGGGAGACCCAGTACTTC.

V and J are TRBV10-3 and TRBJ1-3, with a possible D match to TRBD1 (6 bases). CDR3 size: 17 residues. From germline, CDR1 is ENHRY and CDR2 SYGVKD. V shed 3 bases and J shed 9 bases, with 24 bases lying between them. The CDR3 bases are TGTGCCATCAGTGAAACCACTGCCGTCGGGGGGCGTAGCACCATATATTTT. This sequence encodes CAISETTAVGGRSTIYF.

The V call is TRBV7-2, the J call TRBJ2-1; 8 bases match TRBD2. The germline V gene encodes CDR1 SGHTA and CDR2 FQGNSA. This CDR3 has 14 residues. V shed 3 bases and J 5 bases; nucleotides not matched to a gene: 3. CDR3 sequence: CASSFGLANNEQFF. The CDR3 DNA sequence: TGTGCCAGCAGCTTCGGACTAGCTAACAATGAGCAGTTCTTC.

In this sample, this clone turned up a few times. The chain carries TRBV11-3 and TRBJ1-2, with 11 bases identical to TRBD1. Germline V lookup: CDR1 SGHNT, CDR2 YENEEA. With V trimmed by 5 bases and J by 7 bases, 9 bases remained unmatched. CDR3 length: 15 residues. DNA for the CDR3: TGTGCCAGCAGCCCCAGGACAGGGGGCTTCAGTGGCTACACCTTC. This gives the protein CASSPRTGGFSGYTF.

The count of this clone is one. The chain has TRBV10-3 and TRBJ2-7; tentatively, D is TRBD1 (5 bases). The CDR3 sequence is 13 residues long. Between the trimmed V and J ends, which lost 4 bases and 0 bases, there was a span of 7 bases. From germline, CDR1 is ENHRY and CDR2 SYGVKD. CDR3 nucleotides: TGTGCCATCAGTGGGACAAACTCCTACGAGCAGTACTTC. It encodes CAISGTNSYEQYF.

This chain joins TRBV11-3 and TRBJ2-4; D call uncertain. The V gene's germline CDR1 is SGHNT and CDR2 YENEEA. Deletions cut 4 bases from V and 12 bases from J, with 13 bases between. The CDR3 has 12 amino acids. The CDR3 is CASSSQGPSQYF. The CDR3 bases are TGTGCCAGCAGCTCTCAAGGACCCTCTCAGTACTTC.

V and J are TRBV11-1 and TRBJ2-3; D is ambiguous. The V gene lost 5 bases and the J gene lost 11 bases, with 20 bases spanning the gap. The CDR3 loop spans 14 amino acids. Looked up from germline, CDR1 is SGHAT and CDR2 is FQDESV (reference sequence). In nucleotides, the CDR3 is TGTGCCAGCAGCCGTCCTGTAGCCGAAATAAAGCAGTATTTT. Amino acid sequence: CASSRPVAEIKQYF.

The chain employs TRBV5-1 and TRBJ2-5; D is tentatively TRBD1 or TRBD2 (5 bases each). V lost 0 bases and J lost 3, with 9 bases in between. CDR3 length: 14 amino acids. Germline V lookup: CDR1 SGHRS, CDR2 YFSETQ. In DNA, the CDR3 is TGCGCCAGCAGCTTGGGGGGGTCCGAAGAGACCCAGTACTTC. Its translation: CASSLGGSEETQYF.

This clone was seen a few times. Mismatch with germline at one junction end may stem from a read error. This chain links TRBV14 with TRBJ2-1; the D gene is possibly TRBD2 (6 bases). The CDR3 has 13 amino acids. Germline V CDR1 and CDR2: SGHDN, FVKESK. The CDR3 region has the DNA TGTGCCAGCAGCCCCTTCGCTGGGACTGGAGGGATCTTC. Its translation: CASSPFAGTGGIF.

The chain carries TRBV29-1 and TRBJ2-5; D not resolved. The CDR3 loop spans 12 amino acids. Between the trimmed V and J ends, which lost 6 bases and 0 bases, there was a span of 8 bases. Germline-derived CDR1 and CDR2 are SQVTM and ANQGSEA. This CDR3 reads CSVPTYQETQYF. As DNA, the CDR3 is TGCAGCGTGCCGACCTACCAAGAGACCCAGTACTTC.

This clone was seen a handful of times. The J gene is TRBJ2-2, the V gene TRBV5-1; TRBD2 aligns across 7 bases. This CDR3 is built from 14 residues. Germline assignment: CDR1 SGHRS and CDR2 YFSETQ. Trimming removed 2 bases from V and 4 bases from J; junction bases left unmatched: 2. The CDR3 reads CASSLAGSTGELFF. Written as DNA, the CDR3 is TGCGCCAGCAGCTTAGCGGGGAGCACCGGGGAGCTGTTTTTT.

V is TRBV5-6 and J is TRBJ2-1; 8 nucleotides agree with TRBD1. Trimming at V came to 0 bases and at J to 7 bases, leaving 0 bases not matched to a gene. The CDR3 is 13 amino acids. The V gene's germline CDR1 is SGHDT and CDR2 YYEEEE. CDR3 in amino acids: CASSLGQGNEQFF. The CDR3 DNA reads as TGTGCCAGCAGCTTGGGACAGGGGAATGAGCAGTTCTTC.